These 8 T cell receptor beta chains originate from one sample sequenced in a study of blood T cell repertoires in COVID-19. Here immunoSEQ multiplex PCR was the method, and the copy in TCRdb shows in-frame clones only, minus some. The sample contains 75,000 to 100,000 clones, around 80% of which appear only once. Source material: peripheral blood. The receptors were gathered from a man aged 45-65 years with active or convalescent COVID-19.

This sequence joins TRBV6-6 and TRBJ1-6; D ambiguous. The V end lost 11 bases, the J end lost 7 bases, and 18 bases lay between the germline ends. The V gene's germline CDR1 is MNHNY and CDR2 SVGAGI (reference sequence). CDR3 length equals 14 residues. CDR3 in DNA: TGTGCCGTACAGCGGAGTGAGAGGAATTCACCCCTCCACTTT. This gives the protein CAVQRSERNSPLHF.

The chain is built from TRBV4-1 and TRBJ1-1; the match to TRBD1 covers 8 bases. The V and J ends lost 0 bases and 4 bases, in that order; junction bases with no gene match: 13. This CDR3 comprises 18 residues. Germline lookup yields CDR1 MGHRA and CDR2 YSYEKL. DNA for the CDR3: TGCGCCAGCAGCCAAGATCGGCTCCAGGGGGCCTTACTCACTGAAGCTTTCTTT. It translates to CASSQDRLQGALLTEAFF.

V gene TRBV7-2 combines with J gene TRBJ2-1; 7 nucleotides agree with TRBD1. V gave up 5 bases and J gave up 7 bases; unmatched junction bases: 5. The CDR3 spans 13 residues. CDR1 and CDR2 (germline): SGHTA, FQGNSA. CDR3 protein: CASSRSQGNEQFF. CDR3 bases: TGTGCCAGCAGCCGATCACAGGGGAATGAGCAGTTCTTC. The full variable domain, with the rest looked up from reference TRBV7-2 and TRBJ2-1, is GAGVSQSPSNKVTEKGKDVELRCDPISGHTALYWYRQSLGQGLEFLIYFQGNSAPDKSGLPSDRFSAERTGGSVSTLTIQRTQQEDSAVYLCASSRSQGNEQFFGPGTRLTVL.

CDR3 bases: TGTGCCGGACGGAGACAGAGAGGGAACACTGAAGCTTTCTTT. Translated: CAGRRQRGNTEAFF. This chain joins TRBV28 and TRBJ1-1; D may be TRBD1 (5 bases). The V gene lost 11 bases and the J gene lost 1 base, with 17 bases spanning the gap. The CDR3 runs 14 residues. Germline V CDR1 and CDR2: MDHEN, SYDVKM. Full variable domain (missing parts from reference TRBV28 and TRBJ1-1): DVKVTQSSRYLVKRTGEKVFLECVQDMDHENMFWYRQDPGLGLRLIYFSYDVKMKEKGDIPEGYSVSREKKERFSLILESASTNQTSMYLCAGRRQRGNTEAFFGQGTRLTVV.

The chain joins TRBV3-1 (or the pseudogene TRBV3-2) to TRBJ1-5, with 9 bases fitting TRBD1. Germline V gene data show CDR1 as LGHDT and CDR2 as YNNKEL (reference sequence). Losses at the gene ends were 1 base for V and 7 bases for J; bases not matched to a gene: 5. This CDR3 is 15 amino acids long. CDR3: CASSQGQGVKQPQHF. DNA for the CDR3: TGTGCCAGCAGCCAAGGACAGGGGGTCAAGCAGCCCCAGCATTTT.

As DNA, the CDR3 is TGTGCCAGCAGCTCAGGACAGGGGGGCTACGAGCAGTACGTC. Translating it yields CASSSGQGGYEQYV. The V call is TRBV28, the J call TRBJ2-7; 10 nucleotides align to TRBD1. With 6 bases clipped from V and 3 bases from J, the junction kept 5 bases outside the gene matches. CDR1 MDHEN and CDR2 SYDVKM come from the germline V gene. This CDR3 region has 14 residues.

V is TRBV5-1 and J is TRBJ2-3, with 12 bases matching TRBD2. The V segment lost 4 bases and the J segment 2 bases; nucleotides outside the gene matches: 5. Per germline, CDR1 SGHRS and CDR2 YFSETQ. The CDR3 runs 16 residues. The CDR3 DNA follows: TGCGCCAGCAGCCGAGGACTAGCGGGATCCACAGATACGCAGTATTTT. The encoded protein is CASSRGLAGSTDTQYF.

The chain's CDR3 is CASSYVVKRDTEAFF. The CDR3 DNA follows: TGTGCCAGCAGTTATGTGGTCAAACGGGACACTGAAGCTTTCTTT. The V and J genes are TRBV6-6 and TRBJ1-1; D not resolved. Trimming cost V 3 bases and J 3 bases, with 14 bases left between them. CDR3 length: 15 residues. The germline V gene encodes CDR1 MNHNY and CDR2 SVGAGI (reference sequence).